The 30 T cell receptor beta chains reported below all come from one sample, sequenced in a study of blood T cell repertoires in COVID-19. Data came from immunoSEQ multiplex PCR; TCRdb stores just in-frame clones and leaves some out. The table records 200,000 to 250,000 clones, roughly 87% of them present only once. Sequencing was carried out using PBMCs or T cells enriched from blood (not recorded which). The receptors shown here come from a man aged 25 to 40 who had recovered from COVID-19.

The rearrangement joins TRBV25-1 to TRBJ1-2, with 8 bases matching TRBD1. Germline V CDR1 and CDR2: MGHDK, SYGVNS. The CDR3 is made up of 15 amino acids. V was pared by 3 bases and J by 4 bases, with 7 bases of the junction left unmatched. Here the CDR3 reads CASSDPQGGGYGYTF. In nucleotides, the CDR3 is TGTGCCAGCAGTGACCCACAGGGGGGAGGCTATGGCTACACCTTC.

The genes are TRBV5-1 and TRBJ2-1, with TRBD2 matching 15 bases. Trimming took 0 bases from V and 2 from J; bases not matched to a gene: 9. This CDR3 contains 20 residues. The germline gives CDR1 SGHRS, CDR2 YFSETQ. This CDR3 is CASSLVPPGLAGGAYNEQFF. In nucleotides, the CDR3 is TGCGCCAGCAGCTTGGTCCCGCCGGGACTAGCGGGAGGTGCCTACAATGAGCAGTTCTTC. Combining the CDR3 with reference TRBV5-1 and TRBJ2-1 gives the whole variable domain KAGVTQTPRYLIKTRGQQVTLSCSPISGHRSVSWYQQTPGQGLQFLFEYFSETQRNKGNFPGRFSGRQFSNSRSEMNVSTLELGDSALYLCASSLVPPGLAGGAYNEQFFGPGTRLTVL.

The V gene is TRBV19, the J gene TRBJ2-3; D is unclear. V lost 1 base and J 6 bases, leaving 8 bases between the germline ends. In germline, CDR1 is LNHDA, CDR2 SQIVND (reference sequence). The CDR3 is made up of 13 amino acids. DNA for the CDR3: TGTGCCAGTAGTATAGTCTCCAGGGATACGCAGTATTTT. This sequence encodes CASSIVSRDTQYF.

The chain has TRBV4-1 and TRBJ2-7, with 7 positions matching TRBD1. V lost 4 bases, J lost 3 bases, and 6 bases stayed unmatched. The germline V gene encodes CDR1 MGHRA and CDR2 YSYEKL. The CDR3 runs to 14 residues. DNA of the CDR3: TGCGCCAGCAGCCCCCAGGACAGGAACTACGAGCAGTACTTC. Protein: CASSPQDRNYEQYF.

V gene TRBV6-5 combines with J gene TRBJ1-1; D is unresolved. V lost 5 bases and J 1 base, leaving 8 bases between the germline ends. CDR1 MNHEY and CDR2 SVGAGI come from the germline V gene. The CDR3 contains 13 residues. This CDR3 is CASSRSENTEAFF. The DNA of the CDR3 is TGTGCCAGCAGTAGAAGCGAGAACACTGAAGCTTTCTTT.

The chain is built from TRBV19 and TRBJ2-1; TRBD2 agrees at 12 bases. The CDR3 is 15 amino acids. After removal of 3 bases from V and 6 bases from J, the junction contained 3 bases not matched to a gene. CDR1 and CDR2 from the germline V gene are LNHDA and SQIVND (reference sequence). The chain's CDR3 is CASSIGLAGPNEQFF. The CDR3 coding sequence is TGTGCCAGTAGTATCGGACTAGCGGGACCCAATGAGCAGTTCTTC.

This sequence joins TRBV7-9 and TRBJ1-1; D perhaps matches TRBD1 (6 bases). V was trimmed by 1 base and J by 4 bases, leaving 10 bases between them. CDR3 length equals 14 residues. Germline V CDR1 and CDR2: SEHNR, FQNEAQ (reference sequence). CDR3 coding DNA: TGTGCCAGCAGCTTAGGGACAGCCTCCACTGAAGCTTTCTTT. Amino acid sequence: CASSLGTASTEAFF. Looking up the rest from reference TRBV7-9 and TRBJ1-1 gives the full variable domain: DTGVSQNPRHKITKRGQNVTFRCDPISEHNRLYWYRQTLGQGPEFLTYFQNEAQLEKSRLLSDRFSAERPKGSFSTLEIQRTEQGDSAMYLCASSLGTASTEAFFGQGTRLTVV.

V gene TRBV28 combines with J gene TRBJ2-5, with TRBD2 matching 7 bases. Germline V lookup: CDR1 MDHEN, CDR2 SYDVKM. There are 16 residues in the CDR3. The junction had 12 bases not matched to a gene; V was cut back by 3 bases and J by 5 bases. The CDR3 protein is CASSFPPRGREETQYF. The CDR3 DNA sequence: TGTGCCAGCAGTTTCCCCCCGCGAGGGAGGGAGGAGACCCAGTACTTC.

The chain couples TRBV2 to TRBJ2-2, with 11 bases fitting TRBD1. Germline V gene lookup returns CDR1 SNHLY and CDR2 FYNNEI. Trimming cost V 4 bases and J 5 bases; bases outside gene matches: 3. The CDR3 has 15 amino acids. This chain's CDR3 is CASSAWDRGTGELFF. Written as DNA, the CDR3 is TGTGCCAGCAGTGCCTGGGACAGGGGGACCGGGGAGCTGTTTTTT.

J is TRBJ1-2 and V is TRBV7-9; D may be TRBD1 (6 bases). Trimming cost V 5 bases and J 7 bases, with 11 bases left between them. The CDR3 is 12 residues long. The germline gives CDR1 SEHNR, CDR2 FQNEAQ (reference sequence). CDR3 sequence: CASSPDRSGYTF. The CDR3 coding sequence is TGTGCCAGCAGCCCTGACAGGAGTGGCTACACCTTC.

The rearrangement uses TRBV28 and TRBJ1-1, with D possibly matching TRBD1 (6 bases). Trimming pared 6 bases from V and 8 bases from J, leaving 19 bases between. This CDR3 has 14 amino acids. Germline CDR1 is MDHEN and CDR2 is SYDVKM. The CDR3 nucleotides read TGTGCCAGCAGCTGGACGGGGGGGCGAAGAGAAGCTTTCTTT. Translating gives CASSWTGGRREAFF.

This clone came up once. The chain uses TRBV10-3 and TRBJ1-4, with 10 bases that match TRBD1. The germline V gene encodes CDR1 ENHRY and CDR2 SYGVKD. The junction had 4 bases not matched to a gene; V was cut back by 4 bases and J by 8 bases. The CDR3 spans 14 residues. This CDR3 is CAISGTGGDEKLFF. The CDR3 bases are TGTGCCATCAGTGGGACAGGGGGGGACGAAAAACTGTTTTTT.

On this clone: Other DNA sequences in this specimen translate into the identical CDR3. J is TRBJ2-7 and V is TRBV3-1 (or the pseudogene TRBV3-2); no clear D. Germline V gives CDR1 LGHDT, CDR2 YNNKEL (reference sequence). Trimming took off 6 bases at V and 1 base at J, with 10 bases between the two ends. This CDR3 contains 13 residues. DNA of the CDR3: TGTGCCAGCAGTCGTGACTCGTCCTACGAGCAGTACTTC. This sequence encodes CASSRDSSYEQYF.

The chain has TRBV7-9 and TRBJ2-3; D gene ambiguous. This CDR3 is built from 14 residues. The V gene's germline CDR1 is SEHNR and CDR2 FQNEAQ (reference sequence). V was pared by 1 base and J by 0 bases, with 5 bases between. The CDR3 DNA reads TGTGCCAGCAGCTTAGTGGGCAGCACAGATACGCAGTATTTT. Translating gives CASSLVGSTDTQYF.

This chain joins TRBV30 and TRBJ2-5; 12 nucleotides agree with TRBD2. Germline assignment: CDR1 GTSNPN and CDR2 SVGIG (reference sequence). The CDR3 extends over 18 amino acids. V lost 2 bases and J lost 3; bases outside the gene matches: 13. The CDR3 loop reads CAWSSSTSGSRGKETQYF. In nucleotides, the CDR3 is TGTGCCTGGAGTTCTTCGACTAGCGGGAGTAGGGGCAAAGAGACCCAGTACTTC.

This clone showed up just a few times. The gene calls are TRBV7-9 and TRBJ2-5; TRBD2 aligns across 8 bases. The CDR3 covers 15 residues. CDR1 and CDR2 from the germline V gene are SEHNR and FQNEAQ (reference sequence). V shed 1 base, J shed 5 bases, and the junction held 6 bases outside the gene matches. The CDR3 loop is CASSLGRGGLETQYF. The CDR3 bases are TGTGCCAGCAGCTTAGGCCGGGGGGGCCTGGAGACCCAGTACTTC.

V gene TRBV30 combines with J gene TRBJ1-6, with TRBD1 matching over 7 bases. V lost 1 base and J lost 7; bases outside the gene matches: 4. The length of the CDR3 is 14 residues. Per germline, CDR1 GTSNPN and CDR2 SVGIG (reference sequence). This CDR3 is CAWSEGARNSPLHF. The CDR3 DNA reads as TGTGCCTGGAGTGAGGGGGCTAGGAATTCACCCCTCCACTTT.

There are a few counts of this clone. The same CDR3 also results from other DNA sequences found in this sample. The chain uses TRBV7-2 and TRBJ1-1; no reliable D call. The germline CDR1 and CDR2 sequences are SGHTA and FQGNSA. The CDR3 extends over 13 amino acids. Trimming shortened V by 4 bases and J by 0 bases, and 6 bases separated the two germline ends. In DNA form, the CDR3 reads TGTGCCAGCAGCTCCGGGATGAACACTGAAGCTTTCTTT. Amino acids: CASSSGMNTEAFF.

The chain is built from TRBV27 and TRBJ2-3; 9 nucleotides agree with TRBD2. The CDR3 consists of 16 residues. Germline V lookup: CDR1 MNHEY, CDR2 SMNVEV (reference sequence). V gave up 5 bases and J gave up 5 bases; unmatched junction bases: 11. CDR3 residues: CASSQERGVVRDTQYF. CDR3 nucleotide sequence: TGTGCCAGCAGTCAAGAGCGGGGGGTAGTCAGAGATACGCAGTATTTT.

The rearrangement uses TRBV1 and TRBJ2-7; the D segment call TRBD2 is taken from the table without a DNA check. TRBV1 is a listed pseudogene. The CDR3 covers 20 residues. CDR3: CTSSQGLPGTSGSGGYEQYF. The CDR3, as DNA: TGCACCAGCAGCCAAGGGCTCCCCGGGACTAGCGGGAGTGGGGGCTACGAGCAGTACTTC.

The chain is built from TRBV3-1 (or the pseudogene TRBV3-2) and TRBJ1-4, with D perhaps matching TRBD1 (6 bases). The CDR3 totals 14 residues. Germline V gene sequence: CDR1 LGHDT, CDR2 YNNKEL (reference sequence). The V end was cut by 4 bases, the J end by 10 bases, with 16 bases between. In nucleotides, the CDR3 is TGTGCCAGCAGCCCCTCGGCAGGGGTAGGAAAACTGTTTTTT. Its protein is CASSPSAGVGKLFF.

The chain is built from TRBV9 and TRBJ2-2; D is uncertain. This CDR3 is 15 amino acids long. Germline loops: CDR1 SGDLS, CDR2 YYNGEE. Deletions cut 0 bases from V and 4 bases from J, with 10 bases between. The CDR3 sequence: CASSVEPLATGELFF. Here the CDR3 DNA reads TGTGCCAGCAGCGTAGAGCCATTAGCCACCGGGGAGCTGTTTTTT.

This clone occurred once. The chain couples TRBV5-1 to TRBJ2-5; D is possibly TRBD1 (7 bases). The V and J ends lost 3 bases and 2 bases respectively, with 11 bases between them. This CDR3 has 14 residues. Per the germline V gene, CDR1 is SGHRS and CDR2 is YFSETQ. In DNA, the CDR3 is TGCGCCAGCAGCTGGGGGGACAGTCAAGAGACCCAGTACTTC. This encodes CASSWGDSQETQYF.

J is TRBJ2-4 and V is TRBV19; D possibly corresponds to TRBD2 (5 bases). This CDR3 is built from 12 residues. CDR1 is LNHDA and CDR2 is SQIVND in the germline V gene (reference sequence). Trimming took off 7 bases at V and 3 bases at J, with 7 bases between the two ends. The CDR3 here is CASTGVKNIQYF. In DNA form, the CDR3 reads TGTGCCAGTACCGGGGTCAAAAACATTCAGTACTTC.

The genes are TRBV24-1 and TRBJ2-5; no definite D call. This CDR3 spans 13 amino acids. CDR1 is KGHDR and CDR2 is SFDVKD in the germline V gene. V gave up 6 bases and J gave up 0 bases, with 7 bases separating them. CDR3 sequence reads: CATSPADQETQYF. In nucleotides, the CDR3 is TGTGCCACCAGTCCCGCGGACCAAGAGACCCAGTACTTC.

The J gene is TRBJ2-7, the V gene TRBV27; 9 bases match TRBD1. CDR1 and CDR2 (germline): MNHEY, SMNVEV (reference sequence). V dropped 9 bases and J dropped 7; count of bases not matched to a gene: 13. CDR3 length: 14 amino acids. Here the CDR3 reads CARRPGQGFGEQYF. The CDR3 nucleotides are TGTGCCAGGAGACCGGGACAGGGATTCGGAGAGCAGTACTTC.

The rearrangement links TRBV6-9 to TRBJ1-4, with D perhaps matching TRBD1 (6 bases). Germline assignment: CDR1 MNHGY and CDR2 SVAAGI. CDR3 size: 14 residues. With 4 bases removed from V and 8 bases from J, the gap between germline ends came to 14 bases. The DNA of the CDR3 is TGTGCCAGCAGTTTAACAGGGATCCGCGAAAAACTGTTTTTT. Amino acids: CASSLTGIREKLFF.

The chain joins TRBV2 to TRBJ2-1, with 8 bases identical to TRBD1. CDR1 and CDR2 (germline): SNHLY, FYNNEI. The length of the CDR3 is 15 residues. Trimming cost V 6 bases and J 1 base; bases outside gene matches: 5. DNA of the CDR3: TGTGCCAGCAGATCAGGGGGCGGTTCCTACAATGAGCAGTTCTTC. Protein sequence: CASRSGGGSYNEQFF.

In this sample, this clone turned up many times. The chain has TRBV29-1 and TRBJ1-1; 7 positions agree with TRBD1. The length of the CDR3 is 13 residues. The V segment lost 7 bases and the J segment 3 bases; nucleotides outside the gene matches: 8. Per germline, CDR1 SQVTM and CDR2 ANQGSEA. CDR3 nucleotide sequence: TGCAGCGGGACGGGACAGATACACACTGAAGCTTTCTTT. Translating gives CSGTGQIHTEAFF.

The rearrangement links TRBV11-2 to TRBJ1-2, with D hard to call. Germline V gene lookup returns CDR1 SGHAT and CDR2 FQNNGV. With 5 bases removed from V and 0 bases from J, the gap between germline ends came to 13 bases. The CDR3 spans 15 residues. The CDR3 DNA is TGTGCCAGCAGCCGGTCAGCGGGGACTAACTATGGCTACACCTTC. Translation gives CASSRSAGTNYGYTF.